The 12 T cell receptor beta chains below all came from one sample that was sequenced in a study of cytomegalovirus exposure and HLA in healthy donors (TCRdb year 2017). Library generation was performed with the immunoSEQ multiplex PCR assay. For the multiplex PCR, a mixture combining 60 forward primers for TCR Vbeta segments and 13 reverse primers for TCR Jbeta segments was used. In TCRdb, the immuneACCESS table is reduced to in-frame sequences with V and J assigned. These tables do not hold every clone; where another copy was compared, an unresolved V gene accounts for under half, and the others remain unexplained. In this sample the table shows more than 90,000 clones, just under 80% of which occur a single time. The ten largest account for over 3.5% of the sample. The sequencing input was PBMCs. These receptors were taken from a woman in her thirties or forties in good health and CMV-seropositive.

The chain joins TRBV2 to TRBJ2-3; 13 nucleotides align to TRBD2. Per the germline V gene, CDR1 is SNHLY and CDR2 is FYNNEI. The V gene end was trimmed by 4 bases and the J gene end by 6 bases; junction bases not matched to a gene: 4. The CDR3 consists of 15 residues. The CDR3 loop is CASSGLAGGSDTQYF. CDR3 sequence (DNA): TGTGCCAGCAGTGGACTAGCGGGAGGATCGGATACGCAGTATTTT.

In this sample, this clone turned up once. The chain joins TRBV27 to TRBJ2-7; 8 nucleotides line up with TRBD2. The V gene end was trimmed by 10 bases and the J gene end by 6 bases; junction bases not matched to a gene: 11. This CDR3 is 13 amino acids long. Germline CDR1 is MNHEY and CDR2 is SMNVEV (reference sequence). The CDR3 DNA reads TGTGCCATTAGCGGCGGGAGGTCTGGCGAGCAGTACTTC. It specifies CAISGGRSGEQYF.

As DNA, the CDR3 is TGCGCCAGCAGTGAGTCGAGTACAGGCTTATACGAGCAGTACTTC. Amino acids: CASSESSTGLYEQYF. The V gene is TRBV10-2, the J gene TRBJ2-7, with D possibly being TRBD1 (5 bases). This CDR3 contains 15 residues. Trimming took off 0 bases at V and 4 bases at J, with 13 bases between the two ends. From germline, CDR1 is WSHSY and CDR2 SAAADI.

This chain links TRBV5-1 with TRBJ2-3, with 7 bases that match TRBD1. Looked up from germline, CDR1 is SGHRS and CDR2 is YFSETQ. The CDR3 length is 14 residues. V trimming: 4 bases; J trimming: 5 bases; junction bases outside the gene matches: 7. The CDR3 region is CASSDRQGEDTQYF. CDR3 sequence (DNA): TGCGCCAGCAGCGACAGACAGGGTGAAGATACGCAGTATTTT. Supplemented by reference TRBV5-1 and TRBJ2-3, the full variable domain reads KAGVTQTPRYLIKTRGQQVTLSCSPISGHRSVSWYQQTPGQGLQFLFEYFSETQRNKGNFPGRFSGRQFSNSRSEMNVSTLELGDSALYLCASSDRQGEDTQYFGPGTRLTVL.

Only a few counts were recorded for this clone. The genes are TRBV4-1 and TRBJ1-2, with 7 bases fitting TRBD1. Unmatched junction bases numbered 3, after V lost 1 base and J lost 4 bases. Germline V gives CDR1 MGHRA, CDR2 YSYEKL. CDR3 length: 14 residues. The CDR3 DNA reads TGCGCCAGCAGCCAAGGACAGGGTCCCTATGGCTACACCTTC. This gives the protein CASSQGQGPYGYTF.

This chain joins TRBV10-3 and TRBJ2-1; 9 nucleotides align to TRBD2. Germline loops: CDR1 ENHRY, CDR2 SYGVKD. The CDR3 loop spans 14 amino acids. Trimming removed 10 bases from V and 6 bases from J; junction bases left unmatched: 10. CDR3: CATRSDSGGNEQFF. DNA for the CDR3: TGTGCCACCCGATCAGATAGCGGGGGCAATGAGCAGTTCTTC.

This rearrangement joins TRBV7-8 to TRBJ2-1, with unresolved D. CDR3 length: 14 residues. The germline V gene encodes CDR1 SGHVS and CDR2 FQNEAQ. Trimming pared 7 bases from V and 5 bases from J, leaving 15 bases between. Here the CDR3 DNA reads TGTGCCAGCAAACCAGGTAGATTAGACAATGAGCAGTTCTTC. Its protein is CASKPGRLDNEQFF.

This chain joins TRBV28 and TRBJ2-1; D gene uncertain. The CDR3 consists of 13 residues. Deletions cut 2 bases from V and 6 bases from J, with 8 bases between. From germline, CDR1 is MDHEN and CDR2 SYDVKM. The CDR3 DNA reads TGTGCCAGCAGTTTAGAACCTATCAATGAGCAGTTCTTC. Translating it yields CASSLEPINEQFF.

The chain couples TRBV5-1 to TRBJ2-7; 13 bases map to TRBD2. Germline CDR1 is SGHRS and CDR2 is YFSETQ. Trimming cost V 0 bases and J 3 bases; bases outside gene matches: 9. This CDR3 is 18 amino acids long. CDR3: CASSLVGLAGKGGYEQYF. CDR3 DNA sequence: TGCGCCAGCAGCTTGGTGGGACTAGCGGGAAAAGGGGGCTACGAGCAGTACTTC.

The J gene is TRBJ2-7, the V gene TRBV29-1; D is ambiguous. The germline V and J ends were trimmed by 6 bases and 5 bases, with 17 bases remaining between them. Germline CDR1 reads SQVTM; CDR2 reads ANQGSEA. The CDR3 extends over 13 amino acids. The chain's CDR3 is CSVPRSGSNEQYF. The CDR3 region has the DNA TGCAGCGTCCCCCGGTCGGGTTCGAACGAGCAGTACTTC.

V and J are TRBV13 and TRBJ2-7; possible D gene TRBD1, 5 bases. Germline V gene lookup returns CDR1 PRHDT and CDR2 FYEKMQ (reference sequence). V was shortened by 2 bases and J by 6 bases, with 5 bases between the two germline ends. The CDR3 contains 11 residues. CDR3 nucleotides: TGTGCCAGCAGCTTAACAGGCGAGCAGTACTTC. Amino acid sequence: CASSLTGEQYF.

The chain joins TRBV27 to TRBJ2-1, with a possible D match to TRBD2 (5 bases). CDR3 length equals 13 residues. The germline V gene encodes CDR1 MNHEY and CDR2 SMNVEV (reference sequence). V was trimmed by 8 bases and J by 6 bases, leaving 14 bases between them. The CDR3, as DNA: TGTGCCAGCCAGCTAGCAATCTCCAATGAGCAGTTCTTC. It codes for CASQLAISNEQFF.